This entry features one TCR beta chain sequence. 13 Jbeta primers and 60 Vbeta primers were used for the PCR. Authors' analysis steps: Unique TCR beta chains numbered roughly 80 million in a later analysis, with 10 million to 14 million shared. Using immunoSEQ multiplex PCR, the repertoire was profiled, and TCRdb retains in-frame clones only, with some absent. Clone size and V and J calls were adopted from that table, with D and trimming inferred from the DNA. The repertoire holds about 78,000 clones, with 60% to 75% as singletons. This specimen comes from a study of cytomegalovirus exposure and HLA in healthy donors. Trimming pared 1 base from V and 5 bases from J, leaving 11 bases between. The CDR3 sequence is 14 residues long. Germline V gene sequence: CDR1 KGHSH, CDR2 LQKENI.

Sequences were obtained from PBMCs. This TCR was sampled from a woman aged 40 to 50 in good health and CMV-seropositive. The V gene is TRBV18, the J gene TRBJ2-5; unclear D gene. CDR3 coding DNA: TGTGCCAGCTCACCACTTCCCGTTCGGGAGACCCAGTACTTC. It specifies CASSPLPVRETQYF. The whole variable domain, filled in from reference TRBV18 and TRBJ2-5, reads NAGVMQNPRHLVRRRGQEARLRCSPMKGHSHVYWYRQLPEEGLKFMVYLQKENIIDESGMPKERFSAEFPKEGPSILRIQQVVRGDSAAYFCASSPLPVRETQYFGPGTRLLVL.